This T cell receptor (beta chain) was retrieved from a study of tumour-infiltrating T cells in Burkitt lymphoma. Study-level background: Repertoire clonality predicted overall and progression-free survival.

Germline CDR1 is MGHRA and CDR2 is YSYEKL. V dropped 1 base and J dropped 4 bases, with 16 bases sitting between them. This CDR3 has 16 amino acids. Profiling relied on immunoSEQ multiplex PCR, and the TCRdb table lists in-frame clones only, not all of them. The sample records 11,000 to 15,000 clones, over 75% being singletons. Sequenced sample: tumor tissue. V and J are TRBV4-1 and TRBJ1-1, with D maybe TRBD1 (5 bases). The receptor comes from a human donor with diffuse large B-cell lymphoma. The CDR3 loop is CASSQAGYGGVTEAFF. CDR3 nucleotide sequence: TGCGCCAGCAGCCAAGCAGGGTACGGGGGGGTCACTGAAGCTTTCTTT.